One T cell receptor (beta chain) is described in this entry. What this receptor recognizes is not known. Gene labels and germline sequences for this entry follow the mouse. Additional DNA sequences in this sample encode the identical CDR3. These data belong to a study of CD8+ T cells in alopecia areata (dated by TCRdb to 2016 to 2019). Regarding the study in general: Skin from C3H/HeJ donors with spontaneous alopecia (about 6-12 months old) was grafted onto female C3H/HeJ recipients aged roughly 6-11 weeks. In both human patients and the C3H/HeJ mouse model, the study applied high-throughput TCRbeta sequencing to look at T cell clonal expansion in alopecia areata. On the human side, TCRbeta sequencing was run on scalp tissue and on sorted CD4+ and CD8+ peripheral blood T cells from healthy controls and from alopecia areata patients with either patchy or totalis/universalis disease. Scalp clonality was compared among normal scalp (n=4), patchy alopecia areata scalp (n=8), and alopecia totalis/universalis scalp (n=8). RNA was obtained with the PAXgene miRNA kit for fixed scalp, the miRNeasy kit for PBMCs, and the RNeasy kit for mouse skin. immunoSEQ multiplex PCR using 35 Vbeta forward primers and 13 Jbeta reverse primers was used to amplify TCRbeta CDR3 regions. Findings and caveats that apply to the study as a whole: Unlike mouse skin, where gammadelta T cells dominate, normal human skin contains resident alphabeta T cells that get sequenced too, which complicates analysis of the scalp TCR repertoire. Compared with mice, TCR sequences shared between patients were less clear, possibly partly because of HLA diversity across the patient population. Higher clonality and more expanded CD8+ clones were observed in lesional scalp than in normal scalp, particularly in alopecia totalis/universalis, a finding suggestive of antigenic drive.

Library construction relied on the immunoSEQ multiplex PCR assay. RNA was extracted from all samples and reverse transcribed into cDNA, which served as template for TCR sequencing. First-strand cDNA was synthesized using SuperScript III with a 2:1 mix of oligo-dT and random hexamers. Amplification bias was assessed with a synthetic immune receptor repertoire, and residual bias was removed computationally. Sequencing of the libraries was done on Illumina HiSeq using 60 bp reads that spanned the CDR3 and were read from J toward V. Concerning the study's data processing: Raw reads were preprocessed for error removal, and CDR3 was defined according to IMGT conventions as running from the conserved cysteine to phenylalanine. Clonality was computed as 1 minus the Shannon entropy, with the entropy normalized by log2 of the number of productive unique TCRs. Whether each scalp clone was CD4 or CD8 was inferred by checking scalp TCRbeta sequences against the CD4 and CD8 repertoires from sorted blood. TCRdb retrieved this table from immuneACCESS and kept in-frame rearrangements only. Not all clones are present; in checked studies, unresolved V genes account for under half, and no reason is known for the remainder. V and J calls and clone size are as listed in that table; D and trimming were resolved from the DNA. This sample has around 290,000 clones in the table, none counted a single time. The top ten constitute roughly 1.2% of the sample.

Cells from mouse cutaneous lymph nodes were pooled, stained for CD4, CD8alpha, NKG2D, NKG2ACE and other markers, and then sorted on a BD Influx. The source is a C3H/HeJ mouse with alopecia areata. Members of this strain share the MHC haplotype H2-k. Sequencing used CD4+ T cells sorted from a lymph node.

The CDR3 protein: CASRTGGSAETLYF. CDR3 DNA, as far as it was read: TGTGCCAGCAGGACTGGGGGCAGTGCAGAA. The receptor chain draws on TRBV13-1 and TRBJ2-3, with TRBD2 matching 9 junction bases. The read terminates 4 residues ahead of where the CDR3 ends, so the germline J gene completes it. CDR1 and CDR2 are read off the germline V gene as NSHNY and SYGAGN. The CDR3 has 14 amino acids, counting the end cysteine and phenylalanine. The DNA covers only part of the CDR3, 30 bases in frame from base 1. V and J are trimmed by 5 bases and 0 bases, and the gene matches miss 1 base of the junction.